These T cell receptor beta chains were read from a single sample in a study of OX40 agonist ivuxolimab in advanced cancers. Repertoires were generated with immunoSEQ multiplex PCR, while TCRdb's copy carries only in-frame clones and drops some. The data hold some 90,000 clones, with approximately 89% observed a single time. The sequencing here drew on CD4+ or CD8+ T cells sorted from blood, taken in a trial of the OX40 agonist ivuxolimab. All receptors come from an adult with an advanced solid tumor such as melanoma, head and neck, liver or kidney cancer. Each CDR3 is given with its conserved first and last residue. Fields, in order: V gene, clone size, D gene, J gene, CDR3 length, CDR3 protein, CDR3 DNA. A D gene is named only where the DNA matches it firmly. Not all rows give a size; the values are once, few, many and, for expanded clones, a class.

>TRBV27|-|-|TRBJ2-5|13
CASSFGARETQYF
TGTGCCAGCAGTTTTGGGGCACGAGAGACCCAGTACTTC
>TRBV11-2|once|-|TRBJ2-1|12
CASSLVMVEQFF
TGTGCCAGCAGCTTAGTAATGGTTGAGCAGTTCTTC
>TRBV5-1|once|TRBD1|TRBJ2-7|16
CASSLGVGTDIRGQYF
TGCGCCAGCAGCTTGGGAGTGGGGACAGACATACGAGGGCAGTACTTC
>TRBV5-1|-|TRBD1|TRBJ2-2|18
CASSLTDRGEPNTGELFF
TGCGCCAGCAGCTTGACGGACAGGGGGGAGCCGAACACCGGGGAGCTGTTTTTT
>TRBV14|-|-|TRBJ2-2|13
CASSNAFTGELFF
TGTGCCAGCAGCAACGCCTTTACCGGGGAGCTGTTTTTT
>TRBV5-1|-|-|TRBJ2-7|14
CASSLGGNSYEQYF
TGCGCCAGCAGCTTGGGAGGCAACTCCTACGAGCAGTACTTC
>TRBV5-3|-|-|TRBJ2-7|13
CARSLAGAYEQYF
TGTGCCAGAAGCTTAGCAGGGGCCTACGAGCAGTACTTC
>TRBV19|-|TRBD2|TRBJ2-5|14
CATSGREGRETQYF
TGTGCCACCAGTGGACGGGAGGGCCGGGAGACCCAGTACTTC
>TRBV6-5|-|TRBD2|TRBJ2-7|15
CASSPPGGSGYEQYF
TGTGCCAGCAGTCCCCCGGGGGGGTCTGGCTACGAGCAGTACTTC
>TRBV28|-|-|TRBJ2-1|12
CASSLLALEQFF
TGTGCCAGCAGTTTACTAGCGCTGGAGCAGTTCTTC
>TRBV6-4|-|TRBD1|TRBJ2-1|18
CASSGQGARSGYYNEQFF
TGTGCCAGCAGTGGACAGGGGGCGCGGAGCGGTTATTACAATGAGCAGTTCTTC
>TRBV30|-|-|TRBJ2-2|16
CAWSRTGTSRTGELFF
TGTGCCTGGAGTCGGACCGGGACCAGTCGCACCGGGGAGCTGTTTTTT
>TRBV9|-|-|TRBJ2-1|16
CASSVAVGRDNNEQFF
TGTGCCAGCAGCGTAGCTGTAGGCAGGGACAACAATGAGCAGTTCTTC
>TRBV4-1|-|-|TRBJ1-1|16
CASSQDNNRMNTEAFF
TGCGCCAGCAGCCAAGATAATAACAGGATGAACACTGAAGCTTTCTTT
>TRBV27|-|TRBD2|TRBJ2-1|17
CASSLVSGLAGVNEQFF
TGTGCCAGCAGTTTAGTATCCGGACTAGCGGGAGTAAATGAGCAGTTCTTC
>TRBV2|-|-|TRBJ2-2|13
CASSAENTGELFF
TGTGCCAGCAGTGCGGAGAACACCGGGGAGCTGTTTTTT
>TRBV28|-|-|TRBJ2-7|15
CASRPTSGATDEQYF
TGTGCCAGCAGGCCAACCTCGGGGGCGACCGACGAGCAGTACTTC
>TRBV6-5|-|TRBD2|TRBJ2-3|14
CASTRTRATDTQYF
TGTGCCAGCACCAGGACTAGGGCGACAGATACGCAGTATTTT
>TRBV27|many|-|TRBJ1-6|14
CASSLPGDNSPLHF
TGTGCCAGCAGTCTACCGGGGGACAATTCACCCCTCCACTTT
>TRBV14|-|TRBD2|TRBJ2-5|18
CASSPYRGLAGEGETQYF
TGTGCCAGCAGCCCCTACCGGGGACTAGCGGGAGAGGGCGAGACCCAGTACTTC
>TRBV19|-|TRBD1|TRBJ1-4|17
CASTSLPRQGTNEKLFF
TGTGCCAGTACTTCATTACCCCGACAGGGAACTAATGAAAAACTGTTTTTT
>TRBV19|-|TRBD1|TRBJ2-5|13
CASRGQGRETQYF
TGTGCCAGTAGGGGACAGGGACGAGAGACCCAGTACTTC
>TRBV28|-|-|TRBJ2-1|15
CASSLGGRSYNEQFF
TGTGCCAGCAGTTTAGGAGGTCGCTCCTACAATGAGCAGTTCTTC
>TRBV5-1|once|-|TRBJ1-4|15
CASSIQGSRDEKLFF
TGCGCCAGCAGCATCCAGGGCTCGCGGGATGAAAAACTGTTTTTT
>TRBV7-9|-|-|TRBJ1-1|12
CASSLDSGEAFF
TGTGCCAGCAGCCTCGACAGTGGCGAAGCTTTCTTT
>TRBV5-1|once|TRBD1|TRBJ1-1|16
CASSDFYRGANTEAFF
TGCGCCAGCAGCGATTTCTACAGGGGCGCGAACACTGAAGCTTTCTTT
>TRBV7-2|once|TRBD1|TRBJ2-1|16
CASSSPDRGPYNEQFF
TGTGCCAGCAGCTCCCCTGACAGGGGCCCCTACAATGAGCAGTTCTTC
>TRBV28|-|-|TRBJ1-3|14
CASSLQHSGNTIYF
TGTGCCAGCAGTTTACAGCACTCTGGAAACACCATATATTTT
>TRBV5-1|-|-|TRBJ1-1|14
CASSLGTAPPEAFF
TGCGCCAGCAGCTTGGGGACAGCTCCACCTGAAGCTTTCTTT
>TRBV15|-|TRBD1|TRBJ2-2|16
CATSRGTGSSSGELFF
TGTGCCACCAGCAGAGGGACAGGGTCAAGCTCCGGGGAGCTGTTTTTT
>TRBV10-1|once|-|TRBJ2-7|14
CASSESLGSYEQYF
TGCGCCAGCAGTGAGTCCTTGGGCTCCTACGAGCAGTACTTC
>TRBV29-1|-|TRBD1|TRBJ2-1|14
CSVAQGAPSDEQFF
TGCAGCGTTGCACAGGGGGCCCCCTCTGATGAGCAGTTCTTC
>TRBV5-1|-|-|TRBJ2-2|17
CASSLGRVLVKAGELFF
TGCGCCAGCAGCTTGGGAAGGGTCCTGGTTAAGGCCGGGGAGCTGTTTTTT
>TRBV19|-|-|TRBJ2-2|20
CASYSMRGTGLKVGTGELFF
TGTGCCAGCTATTCTATGCGAGGGACGGGCCTTAAGGTGGGCACCGGGGAGCTGTTTTTT
>TRBV9|once|TRBD1|TRBJ1-2|11
CASGTGVGYTF
TGTGCCAGCGGCACAGGGGTTGGCTACACCTTC
>TRBV18|-|-|TRBJ1-1|12
CASSPANTEAFF
TGTGCCAGCTCACCAGCGAACACTGAAGCTTTCTTT
>TRBV18|-|TRBD2|TRBJ2-5|15
CASSPASGRQETQYF
TGTGCCAGCTCCCCCGCTAGCGGGAGACAAGAGACCCAGTACTTC
>TRBV9|-|TRBD1|TRBJ1-1|15
CASSAIQGVGTEAFF
TGTGCCAGCAGCGCCATACAGGGGGTGGGCACTGAAGCTTTCTTT
>TRBV5-1|-|-|TRBJ1-1|14
CASKQVGEYTEAFF
TGCGCCAGCAAGCAGGTTGGGGAATACACTGAAGCTTTCTTT
>TRBV5-6|-|-|TRBJ2-2|16
CASSFWALLDTGELFF
TGTGCCAGCAGCTTTTGGGCACTCCTTGACACCGGGGAGCTGTTTTTT
>TRBV5-1|few|TRBD1|TRBJ1-4|14
CASSRQGLDEKLFF
TGCGCCAGCAGCCGACAGGGACTGGATGAAAAACTGTTTTTT
>TRBV2|-|-|TRBJ1-3|14
CASSSTGAGNTIYF
TGTGCCAGCAGTTCAACAGGTGCTGGAAACACCATATATTTT
>TRBV18|-|TRBD1|TRBJ2-4|18
CASSPDEDRGYIQNIQYF
TGTGCCAGCTCACCAGACGAGGACAGGGGCTACATCCAAAACATTCAGTACTTC
>TRBV5-1|once|TRBD2|TRBJ2-3|23
CASSLGAGPIAGGPHASTDTQYF
TGCGCCAGCAGCTTGGGGGCGGGCCCTATAGCGGGAGGGCCTCACGCATCCACAGATACGCAGTATTTT
>TRBV7-2|once|-|TRBJ2-1|14
CASSPLGSYNEQFF
TGTGCCAGCAGCCCCTTGGGATCCTACAATGAGCAGTTCTTC
>TRBV28|-|-|TRBJ1-5|15
CASSLRARGNQPQHF
TGTGCCAGCAGTTTACGGGCCAGGGGCAATCAGCCCCAGCATTTT
>TRBV9|-|-|TRBJ1-6|15
CASSVDTGNNSPLHF
TGTGCCAGCAGCGTAGACACAGGGAATAATTCACCCCTCCACTTT
>TRBV7-9|-|-|TRBJ2-5|13
CASSPQPQETQYF
TGTGCCAGCAGCCCCCAGCCTCAAGAGACCCAGTACTTC
>TRBV7-9|-|-|TRBJ2-5|13
CASSHGSQETQYF
TGTGCCAGCAGTCACGGATCCCAAGAGACCCAGTACTTC
>TRBV6-5|-|-|TRBJ2-1|15
CASRTGGLAYNEQFF
TGTGCCAGCAGGACGGGGGGCCTTGCCTACAATGAGCAGTTCTTC
>TRBV29-1|few|-|TRBJ1-2|14
CSVDVAGTEYGYTF
TGCAGCGTTGATGTGGCGGGGACGGAATATGGCTACACCTTC